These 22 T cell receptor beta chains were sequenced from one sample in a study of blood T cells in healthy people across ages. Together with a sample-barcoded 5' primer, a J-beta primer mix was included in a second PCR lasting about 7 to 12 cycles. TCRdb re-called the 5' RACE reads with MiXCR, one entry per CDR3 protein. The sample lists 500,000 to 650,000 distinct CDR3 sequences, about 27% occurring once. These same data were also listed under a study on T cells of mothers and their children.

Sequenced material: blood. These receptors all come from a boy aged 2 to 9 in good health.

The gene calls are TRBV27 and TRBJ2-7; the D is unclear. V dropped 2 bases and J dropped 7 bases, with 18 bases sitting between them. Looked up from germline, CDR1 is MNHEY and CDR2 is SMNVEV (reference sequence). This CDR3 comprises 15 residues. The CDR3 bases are TGTGCCAGCAGTTTAAACCGGGCCCCCCTTGGGGAGCAGTACTTC. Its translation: CASSLNRAPLGEQYF.

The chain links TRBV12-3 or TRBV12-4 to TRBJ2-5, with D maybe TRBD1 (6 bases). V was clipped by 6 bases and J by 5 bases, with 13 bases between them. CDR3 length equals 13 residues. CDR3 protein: CASSKDRKETQYF. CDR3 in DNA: TGTGCCAGCAGCAAAGACAGGAAGGAGACCCAGTACTTC.

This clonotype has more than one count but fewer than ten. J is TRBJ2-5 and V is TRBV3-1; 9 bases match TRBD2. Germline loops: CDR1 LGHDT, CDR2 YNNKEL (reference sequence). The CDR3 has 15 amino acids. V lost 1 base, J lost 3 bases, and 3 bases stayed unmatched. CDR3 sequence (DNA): TGTGCCAGCAGCCAAGCCCGACTAGCGGAAGAGACCCAGTACTTC. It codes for CASSQARLAEETQYF.

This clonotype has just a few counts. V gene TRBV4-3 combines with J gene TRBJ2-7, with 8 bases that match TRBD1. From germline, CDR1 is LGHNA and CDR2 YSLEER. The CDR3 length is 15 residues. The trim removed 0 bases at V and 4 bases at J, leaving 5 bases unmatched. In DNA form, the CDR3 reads TGCGCCAGCAGCCAAGACAGGGGGCTAGCTTACGAGCAGTACTTC. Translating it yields CASSQDRGLAYEQYF.

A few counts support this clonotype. The CDR3 nucleotides are TGTGCCAGCAGCTTAGCTGGTCGGGCCCAAGAGACCCAGTACTTC. Protein: CASSLAGRAQETQYF. The J gene is TRBJ2-5, the V gene TRBV7-2; D unclear. The CDR3 runs to 15 residues. V shed 0 bases and J shed 1 base, with 9 bases lying between them. Germline CDR1 SGHTA, CDR2 FQGNSA. The complete variable domain, with remaining parts taken from reference TRBV7-2 and TRBJ2-5, reads GAGVSQSPSNKVTEKGKDVELRCDPISGHTALYWYRQSLGQGLEFLIYFQGNSAPDKSGLPSDRFSAERTGGSVSTLTIQRTQQEDSAVYLCASSLAGRAQETQYFGPGTRLLVL.

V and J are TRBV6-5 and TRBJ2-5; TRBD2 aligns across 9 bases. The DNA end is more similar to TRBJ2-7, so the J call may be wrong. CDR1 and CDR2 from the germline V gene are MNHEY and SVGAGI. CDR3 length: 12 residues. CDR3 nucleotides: TGTGCCAGCGGGCGGGGGGGACACGAGCAGTACTTC. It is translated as CASGRGGHEQYF.

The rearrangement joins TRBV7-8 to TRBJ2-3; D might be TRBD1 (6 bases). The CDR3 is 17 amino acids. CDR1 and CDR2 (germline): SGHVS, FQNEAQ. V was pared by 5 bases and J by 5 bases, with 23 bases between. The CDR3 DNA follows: TGTGCCAGCAGCGCCCGAGAAGGTTGGGGACACATAGATACGCAGTATTTT. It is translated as CASSAREGWGHIDTQYF.

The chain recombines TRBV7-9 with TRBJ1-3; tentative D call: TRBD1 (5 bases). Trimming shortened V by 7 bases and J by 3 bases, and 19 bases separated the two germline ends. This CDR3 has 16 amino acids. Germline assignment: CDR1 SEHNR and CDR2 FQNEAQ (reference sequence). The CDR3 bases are TGTGCCAGCACCGCAAAGGGGTGGGGCAATGGAAACACCATATATTTT. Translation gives CASTAKGWGNGNTIYF.

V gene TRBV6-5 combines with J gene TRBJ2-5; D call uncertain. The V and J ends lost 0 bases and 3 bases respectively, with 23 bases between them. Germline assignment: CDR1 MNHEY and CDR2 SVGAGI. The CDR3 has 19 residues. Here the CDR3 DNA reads TGTGCCAGCAGTTACTCTTTCCTCCCATCTAGGGAAGTGGAAGAGACCCAGTACTTC. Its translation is CASSYSFLPSREVEETQYF.

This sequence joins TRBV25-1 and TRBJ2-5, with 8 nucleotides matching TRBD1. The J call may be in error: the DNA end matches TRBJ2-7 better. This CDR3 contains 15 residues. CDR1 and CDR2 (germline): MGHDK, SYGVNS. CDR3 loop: CASKPGQAASYEQYF. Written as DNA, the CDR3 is TGTGCCAGCAAACCGGGACAGGCGGCCTCCTACGAGCAGTACTTC.

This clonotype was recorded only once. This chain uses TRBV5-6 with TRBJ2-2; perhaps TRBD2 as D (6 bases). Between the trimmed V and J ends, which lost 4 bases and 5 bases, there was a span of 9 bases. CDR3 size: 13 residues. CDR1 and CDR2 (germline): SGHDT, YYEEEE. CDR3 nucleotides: TGTGCCAGCAGCGGGAGGTGGACCGGGGAGCTGTTTTTT. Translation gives CASSGRWTGELFF.

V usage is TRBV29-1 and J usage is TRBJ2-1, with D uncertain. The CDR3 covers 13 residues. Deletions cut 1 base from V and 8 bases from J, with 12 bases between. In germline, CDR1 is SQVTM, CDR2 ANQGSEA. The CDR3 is CSVEGSLWDEQFF. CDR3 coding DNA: TGCAGCGTTGAAGGGTCTCTATGGGATGAGCAGTTCTTC.

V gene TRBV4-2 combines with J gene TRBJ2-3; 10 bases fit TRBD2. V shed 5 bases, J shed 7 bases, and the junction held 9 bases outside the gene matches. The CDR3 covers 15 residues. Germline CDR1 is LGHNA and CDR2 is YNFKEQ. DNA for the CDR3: TGTGCCAGCAGCACCAGCGGGGGGGCATCCAATACGCAGTATTTT. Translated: CASSTSGGASNTQYF.

CDR3 region: CASTQRNTEAFF. CDR3 DNA: TGTGCCAGCACCCAGAGGAACACTGAAGCTTTCTTT. The chain is built from TRBV6-1 and TRBJ1-1; D uncertain. Looked up from germline, CDR1 is MNHNS and CDR2 is SASEGT. The CDR3 loop spans 12 amino acids. Deletions cut 7 bases from V and 1 base from J, with 7 bases between.

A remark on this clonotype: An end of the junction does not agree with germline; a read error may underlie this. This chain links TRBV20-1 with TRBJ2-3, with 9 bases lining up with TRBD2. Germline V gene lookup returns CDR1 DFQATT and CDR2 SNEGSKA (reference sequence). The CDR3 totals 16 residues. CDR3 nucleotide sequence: TGCAGTGTTAGAGCCCTAATAGCGGGGGAGACAGATACGCAGTATTTT. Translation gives CSVRALIAGETDTQYF.

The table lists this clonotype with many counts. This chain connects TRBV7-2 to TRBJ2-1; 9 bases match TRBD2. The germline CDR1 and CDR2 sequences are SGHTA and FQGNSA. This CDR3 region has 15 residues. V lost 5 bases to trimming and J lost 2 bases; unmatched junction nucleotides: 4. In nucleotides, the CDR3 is TGTGCCAGCAGCCAAACTAGCGGGCCCTACAATGAGCAGTTCTTC. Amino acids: CASSQTSGPYNEQFF.

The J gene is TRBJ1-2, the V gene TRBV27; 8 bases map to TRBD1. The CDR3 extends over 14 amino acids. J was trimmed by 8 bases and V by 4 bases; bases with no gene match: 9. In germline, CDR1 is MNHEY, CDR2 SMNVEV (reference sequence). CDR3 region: CASSSDRDRLGYTF. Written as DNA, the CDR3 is TGTGCCAGCAGTTCCGACCGGGACAGGCTGGGCTACACCTTC.

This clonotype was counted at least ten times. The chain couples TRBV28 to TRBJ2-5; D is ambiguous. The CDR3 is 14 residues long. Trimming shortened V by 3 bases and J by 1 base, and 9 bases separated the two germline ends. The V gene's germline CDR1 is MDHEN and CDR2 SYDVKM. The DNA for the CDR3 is TGTGCCAGCAGTTTTACCCCAGCCCAAGAGACCCAGTACTTC. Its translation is CASSFTPAQETQYF. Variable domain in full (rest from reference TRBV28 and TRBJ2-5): DVKVTQSSRYLVKRTGEKVFLECVQDMDHENMFWYRQDPGLGLRLIYFSYDVKMKEKGDIPEGYSVSREKKERFSLILESASTNQTSMYLCASSFTPAQETQYFGPGTRLLVL.

CDR3 region: CASSNLRAGAPDTQYF. CDR3 sequence (DNA): TGTGCCAGCAGCAACCTAAGAGCGGGCGCGCCAGATACGCAGTATTTT. The gene calls are TRBV7-2 and TRBJ2-3; TRBD2 might be the D (6 bases). The germline gives CDR1 SGHTA, CDR2 FQGNSA. Deletions cut 5 bases from V and 4 bases from J, with 19 bases between. This CDR3 has 16 residues.

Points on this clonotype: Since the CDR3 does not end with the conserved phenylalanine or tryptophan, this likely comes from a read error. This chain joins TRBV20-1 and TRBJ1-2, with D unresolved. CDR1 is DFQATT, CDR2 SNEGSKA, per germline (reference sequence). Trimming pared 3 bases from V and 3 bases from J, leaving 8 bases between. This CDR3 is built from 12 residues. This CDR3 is CSARRLDYGYTL. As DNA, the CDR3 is TGCAGTGCTAGGAGGCTGGACTATGGCTACACCCTC.

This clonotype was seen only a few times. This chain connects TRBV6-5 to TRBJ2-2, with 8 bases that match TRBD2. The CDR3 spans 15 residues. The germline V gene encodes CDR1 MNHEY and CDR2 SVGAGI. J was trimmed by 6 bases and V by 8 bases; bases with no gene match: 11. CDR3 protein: CASSRSGGSPGELFF. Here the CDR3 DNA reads TGTGCCAGCTCTCGGAGCGGGGGAAGTCCCGGGGAGCTGTTTTTT.

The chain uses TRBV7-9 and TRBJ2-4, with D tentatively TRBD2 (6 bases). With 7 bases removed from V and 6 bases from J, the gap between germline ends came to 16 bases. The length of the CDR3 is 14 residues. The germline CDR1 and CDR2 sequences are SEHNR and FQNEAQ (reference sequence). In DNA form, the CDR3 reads TGTGCCAGCACCTCGGGGGTGGATATAAACATTCAGTACTTC. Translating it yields CASTSGVDINIQYF.